What follows are 5 T cell receptor beta chains derived from one specimen sequenced in a study of T cell changes during pregnancy in multiple sclerosis. The assay was immunoSEQ multiplex PCR, and TCRdb's table has in-frame clones only and misses some. Seen here are about 69,000 clones, 75% to 95% observed once, and the top ten hold about 0.31%. This material consisted of CD4+ T cells from peripheral blood mononuclear cells, taken in the third trimester of pregnancy. All receptors derive from a female donor in good health, enrolled as a control in a pregnancy study.

This chain uses TRBV7-8 with TRBJ1-3; D remains unclear. There are 14 residues in the CDR3. Germline lookup yields CDR1 SGHVS and CDR2 FQNEAQ. With 5 bases removed from V and 7 bases from J, the gap between germline ends came to 15 bases. The DNA for the CDR3 is TGTGCCAGCAGCGACGGAGGGCGCGGGAACACCATATATTTT. The encoded protein is CASSDGGRGNTIYF.

This clone has more than one count but fewer than ten. This rearrangement joins TRBV19 to TRBJ1-6; no definite D call. This CDR3 is 15 amino acids long. In germline, CDR1 is LNHDA, CDR2 SQIVND (reference sequence). V was cut by 5 bases and J by 7 bases, with 15 bases left in between. The CDR3 sequence is CASSAGRSANSPLHF. As DNA, the CDR3 is TGTGCCAGTAGTGCAGGCCGATCCGCGAATTCACCCCTCCACTTT.

The chain recombines TRBV6-1 with TRBJ1-4; the D gene is possibly TRBD1 (5 bases). Germline V gene lookup returns CDR1 MNHNS and CDR2 SASEGT. V lost 4 bases and J lost 7, with 13 bases in between. The CDR3 contains 14 residues. Here the CDR3 DNA reads TGTGCCAGCAGTGTAATTCAGGGAACTGAAAAACTGTTTTTT. Translated, it gives CASSVIQGTEKLFF.

The genes are TRBV7-8 and TRBJ1-1, with D perhaps matching TRBD1 (5 bases). This CDR3 is built from 14 residues. V was pared by 5 bases and J by 7 bases, with 17 bases between. CDR1 is SGHVS, CDR2 FQNEAQ, per germline. The CDR3 DNA sequence: TGTGCCAGCAGCCCCGCACGGGGAGGGGTTGAAGCTTTCTTT. It encodes CASSPARGGVEAFF.

This rearrangement joins TRBV7-3 to TRBJ2-1; the D gene is possibly TRBD2 (7 bases). CDR1 and CDR2 from the germline V gene are SGHTA and FQGTGA. This CDR3 comprises 17 residues. The V gene lost 5 bases and the J gene lost 1 base, with 18 bases spanning the gap. The CDR3 loop reads CASSRWGRGPSYNEQFF. CDR3 sequence (DNA): TGTGCCAGCAGCCGCTGGGGGCGGGGGCCGTCCTACAATGAGCAGTTCTTC.